Listed below are T cell receptor beta chains from one sample, sequenced in a study of blood T cell repertoires in COVID-19. Profiled with immunoSEQ multiplex PCR; TCRdb holds only in-frame clones, not every one. The sample lists approximately 190,000 clones; roughly 87% were seen once. Sequencing used peripheral blood. The receptors were sampled from a woman in her 40s with acute or convalescent COVID-19. The CDR3 runs from the conserved cysteine through the conserved F or W. Each record gives: V gene, clone size, J gene, D gene, CDR3 protein, CDR3 DNA. The D gene is left open where the match is weak. Where a row states a size, it is once, few, many or the class of an expanded clone; other rows omit it.

v_call: TRBV7-2
clone_size: NA
j_call: TRBJ2-2
d_call: TRBD1
cdr3_aa: CASSLLAPGQGNTGELFF
cdr3_nt: TGTGCCAGCAGCTTATTGGCCCCGGGACAGGGGAACACCGGGGAGCTGTTTTTT

v_call: TRBV18
clone_size: once
j_call: TRBJ1-1
d_call: NA
cdr3_aa: CASSPGLGVNTEAFF
cdr3_nt: TGTGCCAGCTCACCTGGTTTGGGCGTGAACACTGAAGCTTTCTTT

v_call: TRBV27
clone_size: NA
j_call: TRBJ1-6
d_call: TRBD1
cdr3_aa: CASSSPGQGNSPLHF
cdr3_nt: TGTGCCAGCAGTTCCCCGGGACAGGGGAATTCACCCCTCCACTTT

v_call: TRBV6-5
clone_size: NA
j_call: TRBJ2-2
d_call: NA
cdr3_aa: CASSYSSTQLFF
cdr3_nt: TGTGCCAGCAGTTACTCGTCGACACAGCTGTTTTTT

v_call: TRBV5-1
clone_size: NA
j_call: TRBJ2-3
d_call: TRBD2
cdr3_aa: CASSLGGRTSADTQYF
cdr3_nt: TGCGCCAGCAGCTTGGGGGGGAGGACTAGCGCAGATACGCAGTATTTT

v_call: TRBV7-9
clone_size: NA
j_call: TRBJ1-3
d_call: NA
cdr3_aa: CASSSRGGFSSGNTIYF
cdr3_nt: TGTGCCAGCAGCTCCCGTGGAGGATTTTCCTCTGGAAACACCATATATTTT

v_call: TRBV5-8
clone_size: NA
j_call: TRBJ2-2
d_call: NA
cdr3_aa: CASIFRGTGELFF
cdr3_nt: TGTGCCAGCATCTTCCGGGGAACCGGGGAGCTGTTTTTT

v_call: TRBV9
clone_size: NA
j_call: TRBJ2-6
d_call: TRBD1
cdr3_aa: CASRAGTGSSGANVLTF
cdr3_nt: TGTGCCAGCAGGGCCGGGACAGGGTCTTCTGGGGCCAACGTCCTGACTTTC

v_call: TRBV5-6
clone_size: NA
j_call: TRBJ2-1
d_call: TRBD1
cdr3_aa: CASSPRRTGYTSNNEQFF
cdr3_nt: TGTGCCAGCAGCCCTCGTCGGACAGGGTACACTTCAAACAATGAGCAGTTCTTC

v_call: TRBV28
clone_size: NA
j_call: TRBJ1-2
d_call: NA
cdr3_aa: CASSLARQSTF
cdr3_nt: TGTGCCAGCAGTTTAGCTAGGCAGTCCACCTTC

v_call: TRBV5-5
clone_size: NA
j_call: TRBJ2-5
d_call: NA
cdr3_aa: CASSLQGTPQETQYF
cdr3_nt: TGTGCCAGCAGCTTACAGGGTACCCCTCAGGAGACCCAGTACTTC

v_call: TRBV6-5
clone_size: NA
j_call: TRBJ2-7
d_call: TRBD1
cdr3_aa: CATWTGQAWYEQYF
cdr3_nt: TGTGCCACCTGGACAGGTCAAGCCTGGTACGAGCAGTACTTC

v_call: TRBV9
clone_size: NA
j_call: TRBJ2-1
d_call: TRBD1
cdr3_aa: CASSSRQGTYNEQFF
cdr3_nt: TGTGCCAGCAGCTCCAGACAGGGTACCTACAATGAGCAGTTCTTC

v_call: TRBV4-1
clone_size: once
j_call: TRBJ2-7
d_call: TRBD2
cdr3_aa: CASSQLAGISYEQYF
cdr3_nt: TGCGCCAGCAGCCAATTAGCGGGAATCTCCTACGAGCAGTACTTC

v_call: TRBV5-4
clone_size: NA
j_call: TRBJ1-3
d_call: TRBD1
cdr3_aa: CASSSTGMGDTIYF
cdr3_nt: TGTGCCAGCAGCTCGACAGGGATGGGGGACACCATATATTTT